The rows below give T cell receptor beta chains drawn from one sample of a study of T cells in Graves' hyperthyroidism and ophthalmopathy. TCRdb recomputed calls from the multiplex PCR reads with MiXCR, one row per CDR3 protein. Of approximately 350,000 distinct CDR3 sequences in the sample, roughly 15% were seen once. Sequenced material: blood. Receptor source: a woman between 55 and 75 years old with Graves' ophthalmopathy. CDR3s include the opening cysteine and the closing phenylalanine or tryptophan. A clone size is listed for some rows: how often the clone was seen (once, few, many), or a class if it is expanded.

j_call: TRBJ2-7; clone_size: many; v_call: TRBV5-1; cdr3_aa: CASSLADGAEQYF
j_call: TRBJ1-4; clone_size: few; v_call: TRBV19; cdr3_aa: CASSRPIEGEKLFF
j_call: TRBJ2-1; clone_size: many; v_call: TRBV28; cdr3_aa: CASSLGGLAGFEQFF
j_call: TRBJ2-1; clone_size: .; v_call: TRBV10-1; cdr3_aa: CASSDGSNYNEQFF
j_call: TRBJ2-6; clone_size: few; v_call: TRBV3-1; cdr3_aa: CASSQEGLNSGANVLTF
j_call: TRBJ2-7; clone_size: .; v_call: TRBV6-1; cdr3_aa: CASIDLGYEQYF
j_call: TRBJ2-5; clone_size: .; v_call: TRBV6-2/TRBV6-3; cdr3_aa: CASSYSRSIQETQYF
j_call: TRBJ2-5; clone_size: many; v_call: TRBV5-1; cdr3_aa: CASNLGQNLETQYF
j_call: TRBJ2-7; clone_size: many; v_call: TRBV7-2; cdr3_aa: CASSWTGTSGYEQYF
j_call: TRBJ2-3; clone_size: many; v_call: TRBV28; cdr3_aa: CASSILGSTDTQYF
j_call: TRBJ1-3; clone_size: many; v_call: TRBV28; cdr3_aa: CASSLAGPGNTIYF
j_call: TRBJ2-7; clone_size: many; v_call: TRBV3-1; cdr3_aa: CASSPRPPGGSYEQYF
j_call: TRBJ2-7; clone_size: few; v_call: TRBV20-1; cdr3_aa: CSAADRAATYEQYF
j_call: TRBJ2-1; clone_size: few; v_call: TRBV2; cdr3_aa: CASSEDRGDEQFF
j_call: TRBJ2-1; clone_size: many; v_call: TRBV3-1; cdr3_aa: CASSLDIDSYNEQFF
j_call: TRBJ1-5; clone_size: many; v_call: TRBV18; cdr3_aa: CASSPYNQPQHF
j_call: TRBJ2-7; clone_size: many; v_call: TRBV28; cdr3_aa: CASSPFSYEQYF
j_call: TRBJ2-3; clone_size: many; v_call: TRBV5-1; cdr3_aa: CASSVDRGTDTQYF
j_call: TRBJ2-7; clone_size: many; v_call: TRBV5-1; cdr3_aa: CASSPVIRASSYEQYF
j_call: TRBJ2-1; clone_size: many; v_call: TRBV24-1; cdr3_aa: CATSDPGKTYNEQFF
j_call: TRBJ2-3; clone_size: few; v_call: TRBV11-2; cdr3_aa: CASSLVGSQGDTQYF
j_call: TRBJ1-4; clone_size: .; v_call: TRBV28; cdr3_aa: CASTSPGQGNEKLFF
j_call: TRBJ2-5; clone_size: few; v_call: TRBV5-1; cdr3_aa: CASSFPQGLPQETQYF
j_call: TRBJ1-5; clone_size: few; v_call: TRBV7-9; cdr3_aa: CASSEGAQPQHF
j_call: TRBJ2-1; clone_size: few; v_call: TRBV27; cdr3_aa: CASTGWGEQFF
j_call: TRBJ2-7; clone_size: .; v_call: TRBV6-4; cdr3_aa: CASGTSGGEQYF
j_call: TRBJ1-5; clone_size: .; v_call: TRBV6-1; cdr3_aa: CASIRGGNQPQHF
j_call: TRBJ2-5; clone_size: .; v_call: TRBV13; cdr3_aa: CASSLREAETQYF
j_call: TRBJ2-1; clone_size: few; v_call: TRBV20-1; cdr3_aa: CSAKPSGRAAYNEQFF
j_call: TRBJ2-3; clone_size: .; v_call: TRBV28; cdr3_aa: CASSLQAGESLGYF